Below are 17 T cell receptor beta chains sequenced from a single sample in a study of OX40 agonist ivuxolimab in advanced cancers. Data came from immunoSEQ multiplex PCR; TCRdb stores just in-frame clones and leaves some out. The data contain tens of thousands of clones, around four fifths of them singletons. Specimen: CD4+ or CD8+ T cells sorted from blood, collected in a trial of the OX40 agonist ivuxolimab. These receptor sequences come from an adult with an advanced solid tumor such as melanoma, head and neck, liver or kidney cancer.

This clone was recorded only once. The V gene is TRBV28, the J gene TRBJ2-7; 9 bases line up with TRBD1. CDR1 MDHEN and CDR2 SYDVKM come from the germline V gene. Germline trimming cut 5 bases from V and 5 bases from J; bases unmatched to any gene: 13. This CDR3 contains 16 residues. The CDR3 loop reads CASSILPGQGVDEQYF. The DNA for the CDR3 is TGTGCCAGCAGTATACTACCGGGACAGGGTGTCGACGAGCAGTACTTC.

The rearrangement uses TRBV29-1 and TRBJ2-7, with D tentatively TRBD1 or TRBD2 (5 bases each). Germline V gives CDR1 SQVTM, CDR2 ANQGSEA. Trimming left V 3 bases short and J 4 bases short, with 7 bases between. This CDR3 spans 11 amino acids. CDR3 in amino acids: CSVDWGYEQYF. DNA for the CDR3: TGCAGCGTTGATTGGGGGTACGAGCAGTACTTC.

The V and J genes are TRBV7-6 and TRBJ1-4; TRBD1 matches 7 bases. The J segment lost 4 bases and the V segment lost 3 bases, leaving 8 bases of the junction unmatched. The germline CDR1 and CDR2 sequences are SGHVS and FNYEAQ. This CDR3 comprises 16 residues. CDR3 bases: TGTGCCAGCAGCTTGTCGGGGGACAGCGTTAATGAAAAACTGTTTTTT. This translates into CASSLSGDSVNEKLFF.

The gene calls are TRBV27 and TRBJ1-2; 8 nucleotides agree with TRBD1. Looked up from germline, CDR1 is MNHEY and CDR2 is SMNVEV (reference sequence). The CDR3 has 15 amino acids. Unmatched junction bases numbered 10, after V lost 5 bases and J lost 5 bases. CDR3 coding DNA: TGTGCCAGCAGTCTCCAGGGGGCATACGGGTATGGCTACACCTTC. Translated: CASSLQGAYGYGYTF.

Comment on this clone: Other nucleotide sequences from this sample produce the same CDR3. This chain joins TRBV9 and TRBJ2-2; D remains unclear. Germline CDR1 is SGDLS and CDR2 is YYNGEE. The CDR3 extends over 14 amino acids. Trimming removed 0 bases at V and 5 bases at J, with 8 bases between. The CDR3 is CASSVGLGTGELFF. CDR3 nucleotide sequence: TGTGCCAGCAGCGTAGGGTTAGGAACCGGGGAGCTGTTTTTT. The full variable domain, in which reference TRBV9 and TRBJ2-2 provide the parts outside the CDR3, is DSGVTQTPKHLITATGQRVTLRCSPRSGDLSVYWYQQSLDQGLQFLIQYYNGEERAKGNILERFSAQQFPDLHSELNLSSLELGDSALYFCASSVGLGTGELFFGEGSRLTVL.

This chain uses TRBV6-4 with TRBJ2-6; D call uncertain. Between the trimmed V and J ends, which lost 2 bases and 0 bases, there was a span of 2 bases. This CDR3 contains 14 residues. Germline V gene lookup returns CDR1 MRHNA and CDR2 SNTAGT. This CDR3 reads CASSDNSGANVLTF. The CDR3 DNA sequence: TGTGCCAGCAGTGACAACTCTGGGGCCAACGTCCTGACTTTC.

A remark on this clone: The junction and the germline gene differ at one end; a read error may be behind it. The chain recombines TRBV9 with TRBJ1-4; the match to TRBD1 covers 7 bases. Germline V gene lookup returns CDR1 SGDLS and CDR2 YYNGEE. The CDR3 is made up of 16 amino acids. The DNA of the CDR3 is TGTGCCAGCAGCGTCGGTACGGGAGGGGGCTGGGAAAAACTGCTTTTT. As protein: CASSVGTGGGWEKLLF. Full variable domain (rest looked up from reference TRBV9 and TRBJ1-4): DSGVTQTPKHLITATGQRVTLRCSPRSGDLSVYWYQQSLDQGLQFLIQYYNGEERAKGNILERFSAQQFPDLHSELNLSSLELGDSALYFCASSVGTGGGWEKLLFGSGTQLSVL.

The chain is built from TRBV18 and TRBJ2-7; weak D call: TRBD2 (6 bases). Germline V CDR1 and CDR2: KGHSH, LQKENI. Deletions cut 5 bases from V and 1 base from J, with 18 bases between. CDR3 size: 16 residues. The CDR3 DNA reads as TGTGCCAGCTCATCGTCAGTCCGGGACTTGTCCTACGAGCAGTACTTC. Its protein is CASSSSVRDLSYEQYF.

This clone has a single count. This sequence joins TRBV5-6 and TRBJ2-7, with TRBD1 as a possible D gene (6 bases). Trimming pared 4 bases from V and 6 bases from J, leaving 17 bases between. CDR1 is SGHDT, CDR2 YYEEEE, per germline. This CDR3 has 14 amino acids. CDR3 amino acids: CASSPMDSFGEQYF. As DNA, the CDR3 is TGTGCCAGCAGCCCGATGGACAGCTTCGGCGAGCAGTACTTC.

The chain couples TRBV18 to TRBJ2-7; unclear D gene. CDR1 and CDR2 from the germline V gene are KGHSH and LQKENI. There are 11 residues in the CDR3. Trimming removed 4 bases from V and 3 bases from J, with 4 bases in between. The CDR3 coding sequence is TGTGCCAGCTCACTCGGCTACGAGCAGTACTTC. Amino acids: CASSLGYEQYF. The complete variable domain, with remaining parts taken from reference TRBV18 and TRBJ2-7, reads NAGVMQNPRHLVRRRGQEARLRCSPMKGHSHVYWYRQLPEEGLKFMVYLQKENIIDESGMPKERFSAEFPKEGPSILRIQQVVRGDSAAYFCASSLGYEQYFGPGTRLTVT.

This chain connects TRBV1 to TRBJ2-1; the DNA was not used to check the table's D call, TRBD2. TRBV1 is an annotated pseudogene. The CDR3 sequence is 16 residues long. This CDR3 is CTSRQGSSGKINEQFF. The CDR3 DNA follows: TGCACCAGCAGACAAGGCTCTAGCGGGAAAATCAATGAGCAGTTCTTC.

This rearrangement joins TRBV7-9 to TRBJ2-7, with D perhaps TRBD2 (6 bases). CDR3 size: 14 residues. The germline V gene encodes CDR1 SEHNR and CDR2 FQNEAQ (reference sequence). Trimming removed 5 bases from V and 1 base from J, with 12 bases in between. CDR3 bases: TGTGCCAGCAGCCAAGGCGGGACGTCCTACGAGCAGTACTTC. It is translated as CASSQGGTSYEQYF.

The chain uses TRBV28 and TRBJ2-7; 7 nucleotides line up with TRBD1. Germline values: CDR1 MDHEN, CDR2 SYDVKM. The V and J ends lost 2 bases and 6 bases, in that order; junction bases with no gene match: 7. The CDR3 is 14 residues long. The CDR3 spells CASSLDTGVSEQYF. In nucleotides, the CDR3 is TGTGCCAGCAGTTTAGATACAGGGGTGAGCGAGCAGTACTTC. Together with reference TRBV28 and TRBJ2-7, the CDR3 gives the full variable domain: DVKVTQSSRYLVKRTGEKVFLECVQDMDHENMFWYRQDPGLGLRLIYFSYDVKMKEKGDIPEGYSVSREKKERFSLILESASTNQTSMYLCASSLDTGVSEQYFGPGTRLTVT.

V usage is TRBV7-9 and J usage is TRBJ1-1; tentatively, D is TRBD1 (6 bases). Germline CDR1 is SEHNR and CDR2 is FQNEAQ (reference sequence). CDR3 length: 15 amino acids. Trimming took off 5 bases at V and 10 bases at J, with 23 bases between the two ends. CDR3 sequence reads: CASSPSSGHPMGAFF. The CDR3 DNA follows: TGTGCCAGCAGCCCTTCCTCGGGACACCCGATGGGAGCTTTCTTT. The full variable domain, its missing parts supplied by reference TRBV7-9 and TRBJ1-1, is DTGVSQNPRHKITKRGQNVTFRCDPISEHNRLYWYRQTLGQGPEFLTYFQNEAQLEKSRLLSDRFSAERPKGSFSTLEIQRTEQGDSAMYLCASSPSSGHPMGAFFGQGTRLTVV.

The V gene is TRBV29-1, the J gene TRBJ1-1; D not certain. This CDR3 has 13 amino acids. V dropped 1 base and J dropped 4 bases, with 10 bases sitting between them. The germline V gene has CDR1 SQVTM and CDR2 ANQGSEA. As DNA, the CDR3 is TGCAGCGTTGAAGGAGGGATGGGCACTGAAGCTTTCTTT. This encodes CSVEGGMGTEAFF.

CDR3: CASSPSTGTYEQYF. In DNA, the CDR3 is TGTGCCAGCAGTCCATCGACAGGTACCTACGAGCAGTACTTC. V gene TRBV27 combines with J gene TRBJ2-7; TRBD1 might be the D (6 bases). Trimming left V 5 bases short and J 2 bases short, with 13 bases between. Germline V gene lookup returns CDR1 MNHEY and CDR2 SMNVEV (reference sequence). CDR3 length: 14 residues.

The chain employs TRBV27 and TRBJ2-5; 13 bases match TRBD2. Trimming took 5 bases from V and 5 from J; bases not matched to a gene: 8. This CDR3 region has 16 residues. Per the germline V gene, CDR1 is MNHEY and CDR2 is SMNVEV (reference sequence). CDR3: CASSPGLAGAVETQYF. Written as DNA, the CDR3 is TGTGCCAGCAGTCCAGGACTAGCGGGAGCGGTTGAGACCCAGTACTTC.